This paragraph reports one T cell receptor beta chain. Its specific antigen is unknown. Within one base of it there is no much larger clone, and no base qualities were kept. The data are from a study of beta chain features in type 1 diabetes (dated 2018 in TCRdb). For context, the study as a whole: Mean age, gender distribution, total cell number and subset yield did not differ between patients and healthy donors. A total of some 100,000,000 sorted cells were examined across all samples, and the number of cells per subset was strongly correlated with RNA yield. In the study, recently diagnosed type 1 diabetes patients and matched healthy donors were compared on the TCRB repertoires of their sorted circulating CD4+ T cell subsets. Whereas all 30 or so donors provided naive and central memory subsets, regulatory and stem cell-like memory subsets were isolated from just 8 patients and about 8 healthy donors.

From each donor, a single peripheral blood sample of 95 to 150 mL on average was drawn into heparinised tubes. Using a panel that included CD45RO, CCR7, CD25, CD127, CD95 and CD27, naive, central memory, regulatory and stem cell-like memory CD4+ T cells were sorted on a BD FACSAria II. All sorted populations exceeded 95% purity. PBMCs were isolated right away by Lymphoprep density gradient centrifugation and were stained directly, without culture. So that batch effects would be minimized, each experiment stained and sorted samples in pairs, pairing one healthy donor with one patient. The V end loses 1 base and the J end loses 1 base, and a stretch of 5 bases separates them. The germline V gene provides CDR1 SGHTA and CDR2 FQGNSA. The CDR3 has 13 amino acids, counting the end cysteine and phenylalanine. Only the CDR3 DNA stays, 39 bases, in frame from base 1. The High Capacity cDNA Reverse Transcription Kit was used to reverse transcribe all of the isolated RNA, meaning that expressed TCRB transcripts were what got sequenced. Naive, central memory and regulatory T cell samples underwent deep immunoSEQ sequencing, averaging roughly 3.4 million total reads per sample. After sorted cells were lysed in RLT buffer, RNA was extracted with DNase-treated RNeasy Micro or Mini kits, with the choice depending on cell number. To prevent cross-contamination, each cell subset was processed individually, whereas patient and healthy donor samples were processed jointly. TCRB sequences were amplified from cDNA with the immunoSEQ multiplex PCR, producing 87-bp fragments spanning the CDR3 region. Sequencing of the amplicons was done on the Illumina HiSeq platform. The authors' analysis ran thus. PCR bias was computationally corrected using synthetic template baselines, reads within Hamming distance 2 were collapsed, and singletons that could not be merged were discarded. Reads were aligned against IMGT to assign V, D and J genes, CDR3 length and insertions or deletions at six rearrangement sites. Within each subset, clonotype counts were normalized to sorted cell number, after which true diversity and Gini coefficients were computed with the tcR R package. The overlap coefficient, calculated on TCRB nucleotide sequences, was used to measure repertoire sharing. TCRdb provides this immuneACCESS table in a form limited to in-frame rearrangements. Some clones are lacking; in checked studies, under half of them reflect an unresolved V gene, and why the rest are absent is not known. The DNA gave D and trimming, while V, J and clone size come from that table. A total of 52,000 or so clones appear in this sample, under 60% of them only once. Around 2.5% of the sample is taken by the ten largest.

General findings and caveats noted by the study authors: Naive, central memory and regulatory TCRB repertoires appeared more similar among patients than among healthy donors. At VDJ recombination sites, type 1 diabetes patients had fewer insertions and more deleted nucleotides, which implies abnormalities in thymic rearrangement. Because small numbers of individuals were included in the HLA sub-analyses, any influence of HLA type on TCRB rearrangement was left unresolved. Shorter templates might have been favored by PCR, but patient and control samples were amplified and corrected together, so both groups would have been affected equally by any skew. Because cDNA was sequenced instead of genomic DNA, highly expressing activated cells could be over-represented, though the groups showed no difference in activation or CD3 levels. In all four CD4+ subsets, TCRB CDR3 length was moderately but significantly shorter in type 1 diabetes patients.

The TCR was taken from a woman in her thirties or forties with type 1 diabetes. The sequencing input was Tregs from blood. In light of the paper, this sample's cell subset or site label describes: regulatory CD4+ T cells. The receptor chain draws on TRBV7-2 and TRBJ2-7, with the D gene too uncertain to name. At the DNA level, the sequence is TGTGCCAGCAGCTTAGTCCCTTCCTACGAGCAGTACTTC. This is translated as CASSLVPSYEQYF.